Shown below are 24 T cell receptor beta chains from a single sample sequenced in a study of OX40 agonist ivuxolimab in advanced cancers. The table came from immunoSEQ multiplex PCR; TCRdb's copy has only in-frame clones and leaves some out. The sample has over 60,000 clones, 90% to 95% seen once; the top ten hold 15% to 18%. The sample consisted of CD4+ or CD8+ T cells sorted from blood, taken in a trial of the OX40 agonist ivuxolimab. The receptors here all came from an adult with an advanced solid tumor such as melanoma, head and neck, liver or kidney cancer.

The chain combines TRBV6-5 with TRBJ2-7, with no clear D. Trimming cost V 3 bases and J 2 bases, with 11 bases left between them. The CDR3 length is 14 residues. Germline CDR1 MNHEY, CDR2 SVGAGI. CDR3 in DNA: TGTGCCAGCAGTTATGGCCAAGGCACCTACGAGCAGTACTTC. Translated, it gives CASSYGQGTYEQYF.

The V call is TRBV7-9, the J call TRBJ1-1; D is ambiguous. CDR3 length: 11 amino acids. Trimming removed 4 bases from V and 11 bases from J, with 11 bases in between. CDR1 and CDR2 (germline): SEHNR, FQNEAQ (reference sequence). CDR3: CASSWERGAFF. CDR3 nucleotides: TGTGCCAGCAGCTGGGAAAGAGGGGCTTTCTTT.

The chain couples TRBV5-1 to TRBJ1-2, with a possible D match to TRBD1 (5 bases). Trimming removed 3 bases at V and 6 bases at J, with 9 bases between. Germline assignment: CDR1 SGHRS and CDR2 YFSETQ. CDR3 length equals 12 residues. CDR3: CASSYEGHGYTF. CDR3 sequence (DNA): TGCGCCAGCAGCTATGAGGGACATGGCTACACCTTC.

This clone was found a few times. This sequence joins TRBV30 and TRBJ1-4; D unclear. The germline CDR1 and CDR2 sequences are GTSNPN and SVGIG (reference sequence). The CDR3 consists of 13 residues. Trimming cost V 5 bases and J 0 bases, with 7 bases left between them. CDR3 amino acids: CAWALATNEKLFF. The CDR3 DNA reads as TGTGCCTGGGCACTTGCAACTAATGAAAAACTGTTTTTT.

The genes are TRBV14 and TRBJ2-7; D might be TRBD2 (6 bases). Germline lookup yields CDR1 SGHDN and CDR2 FVKESK. This CDR3 is built from 14 residues. Trimming removed 1 base from V and 2 bases from J, with 9 bases in between. DNA for the CDR3: TGTGCCAGCAGCCAAGGACTAGGTGCCTACGAGCAGTACTTC. It yields the protein CASSQGLGAYEQYF.

The chain uses TRBV28 and TRBJ1-5, with D perhaps matching TRBD1 (5 bases). CDR1 is MDHEN, CDR2 SYDVKM, per germline. V lost 8 bases and J 9 bases, leaving 23 bases between the germline ends. The CDR3 contains 15 residues. The CDR3 protein is CASRWVRVGIGPQHF. As DNA, the CDR3 is TGTGCCAGCCGGTGGGTCAGGGTTGGGATTGGGCCCCAGCATTTT. Filled out from reference TRBV28 and TRBJ1-5, the complete variable domain reads DVKVTQSSRYLVKRTGEKVFLECVQDMDHENMFWYRQDPGLGLRLIYFSYDVKMKEKGDIPEGYSVSREKKERFSLILESASTNQTSMYLCASRWVRVGIGPQHFGDGTRLSIL.

J is TRBJ2-7 and V is TRBV29-1, with 14 bases that match TRBD2. This CDR3 has 17 residues. Germline V gene lookup returns CDR1 SQVTM and CDR2 ANQGSEA. With V trimmed by 1 base and J by 0 bases, 5 bases remained unmatched. Here the CDR3 reads CSVEGLAGGQSSYEQYF. CDR3 DNA sequence: TGCAGCGTTGAAGGACTAGCGGGAGGGCAGAGCTCCTACGAGCAGTACTTC.

This chain connects TRBV7-7 to TRBJ2-3, with 8 bases identical to TRBD2. The length of the CDR3 is 16 residues. Trimming cost V 5 bases and J 4 bases; bases outside gene matches: 11. The germline V gene has CDR1 SSHAT and CDR2 FNYEAQ (reference sequence). Here the CDR3 reads CASSAAPGGESDTQYF. The CDR3 DNA reads as TGTGCCAGCAGCGCAGCCCCGGGGGGGGAATCAGATACGCAGTATTTT. Variable domain in full (rest from reference TRBV7-7 and TRBJ2-3): GAGVSQSPRYKVTKRGQDVTLRCDPISSHATLYWYQQALGQGPEFLTYFNYEAQPDKSGLPSDRFSAERPEGSISTLTIQRTEQRDSAMYRCASSAAPGGESDTQYFGPGTRLTVL.

This clone was counted a single time. This rearrangement joins TRBV27 to TRBJ1-4; 10 bases fit TRBD1. Looked up from germline, CDR1 is MNHEY and CDR2 is SMNVEV (reference sequence). The CDR3 extends over 16 amino acids. Trimming at V came to 4 bases and at J to 7 bases, leaving 9 bases not matched to a gene. The CDR3 protein is CASSSRDRGVGEKLFF. DNA of the CDR3: TGTGCCAGCAGTTCCCGGGACAGGGGAGTCGGTGAAAAACTGTTTTTT. Full variable domain (outside the CDR3, taken from reference TRBV27 and TRBJ1-4): EAQVTQNPRYLITVTGKKLTVTCSQNMNHEYMSWYRQDPGLGLRQIYYSMNVEVTDKGDVPEGYKVSRKEKRNFPLILESPSPNQTSLYFCASSSRDRGVGEKLFFGSGTQLSVL.

The chain employs TRBV4-1 and TRBJ1-1; 9 bases agree with TRBD1. Germline loops: CDR1 MGHRA, CDR2 YSYEKL. This CDR3 has 15 residues. V shed 3 bases, J shed 5 bases, and the junction held 7 bases outside the gene matches. CDR3 bases: TGCGCCAGCAGCCAGAGGGACAGGGAAATTACTGAAGCTTTCTTT. It translates to CASSQRDREITEAFF.

Only a few counts were recorded for this clone. J is TRBJ1-1 and V is TRBV7-6; D gene unclear. From germline, CDR1 is SGHVS and CDR2 FNYEAQ. Trimming pared 1 base from V and 8 bases from J, leaving 11 bases between. The CDR3 is 13 amino acids. DNA of the CDR3: TGTGCCAGCAGCTTAGAATTGGGCGGCGAAGCTTTCTTT. Translated: CASSLELGGEAFF.

This chain links TRBV27 with TRBJ1-2, with unresolved D. The V gene's germline CDR1 is MNHEY and CDR2 SMNVEV (reference sequence). CDR3 length: 13 amino acids. V gave up 4 bases and J gave up 5 bases, with 11 bases separating them. This CDR3 is CASSSGRPYGYTF. The CDR3 DNA follows: TGTGCCAGCAGTTCCGGCAGGCCTTATGGCTACACCTTC.

This clone was seen only once. The chain has TRBV28 and TRBJ1-2; D might be TRBD1 (5 bases). The CDR3 loop spans 12 amino acids. Trimming cost V 7 bases and J 8 bases, with 14 bases left between them. CDR1 is MDHEN and CDR2 is SYDVKM in the germline V gene. The CDR3 here is CASNRQRAGYTF. CDR3 nucleotide sequence: TGTGCCAGCAACCGACAGAGGGCAGGCTACACCTTC.

V is TRBV7-9 and J is TRBJ2-1; 8 nucleotides match TRBD2. This CDR3 is 18 amino acids long. CDR1 and CDR2 from the germline V gene are SEHNR and FQNEAQ (reference sequence). V shed 3 bases, J shed 5 bases, and the junction held 15 bases outside the gene matches. The CDR3 region is CASSFSLNSGGRDNEQFF. The DNA for the CDR3 is TGTGCCAGCAGCTTCTCCCTTAACAGCGGGGGCCGGGACAATGAGCAGTTCTTC.

J is TRBJ1-1 and V is TRBV27, with TRBD1 matching over 7 bases. V shed 4 bases, J shed 0 bases, and the junction held 14 bases outside the gene matches. The CDR3 length is 18 residues. Germline CDR1 MNHEY, CDR2 SMNVEV (reference sequence). The CDR3 reads CASSSHPGQRGMNTEAFF. In nucleotides, the CDR3 is TGTGCCAGCAGTTCCCACCCGGGACAGAGGGGTATGAACACTGAAGCTTTCTTT.

CDR3 in DNA: TGTGCCAGCAGTGGAAATGCCTACGAGCAGTACTTC. The encoded protein is CASSGNAYEQYF. The rearrangement joins TRBV27 to TRBJ2-7; D is undetermined. CDR1 and CDR2 from the germline V gene are MNHEY and SMNVEV (reference sequence). V lost 5 bases and J lost 2, with 7 bases in between. This CDR3 region has 12 residues.

The V gene is TRBV19, the J gene TRBJ2-5; the D is unclear. V shed 7 bases and J shed 1 base, with 10 bases lying between them. This CDR3 contains 13 residues. Germline V gene lookup returns CDR1 LNHDA and CDR2 SQIVND (reference sequence). The CDR3 here is CASKPRSQETQYF. CDR3 coding DNA: TGTGCCAGTAAGCCCAGATCCCAAGAGACCCAGTACTTC. The variable domain in full, with the rest retrieved from reference TRBV19 and TRBJ2-5, is DGGITQSPKYLFRKEGQNVTLSCEQNLNHDAMYWYRQDPGQGLRLIYYSQIVNDFQKGDIAEGYSVSREKKESFPLTVTSAQKNPTAFYLCASKPRSQETQYFGPGTRLLVL.

The CDR3 sequence: CASSYDRGTSYEQYF. CDR3 in DNA: TGCGCCAGCAGCTATGACAGGGGGACGTCCTACGAGCAGTACTTC. The chain carries TRBV4-3 and TRBJ2-5, with 9 bases matching TRBD1. The J call may be wrong; the DNA end is better matched by TRBJ2-7. The germline V gene encodes CDR1 LGHNA and CDR2 YSLEER. The CDR3 has 15 amino acids.

Regarding this clone: The DNA is left out, because the CDR3 cannot be placed on it with certainty; the CDR3 is given as TCRdb lists it. The V and J genes are TRBV27 and TRBJ2-2; the listed D gene, TRBD2, was not tested against the DNA. Termini included, the CDR3 measures 17 amino acids. The germline V gene has CDR1 MNHEY and CDR2 SMNVEV (reference sequence). The CDR3 is CASSFRDYHDFRGELFF.

J is TRBJ1-2 and V is TRBV10-3; 7 nucleotides align to TRBD1. The CDR3 length is 16 residues. Unmatched junction bases numbered 8, after V lost 0 bases and J lost 4 bases. Germline CDR1 ENHRY, CDR2 SYGVKD. Here the CDR3 DNA reads TGTGCCATCAGTGAGTCTGTGCAGGGGGGGACCTATGGCTACACCTTC. It specifies CAISESVQGGTYGYTF.

J is TRBJ1-1 and V is TRBV4-1; D is perhaps TRBD1 (5 bases). CDR1 MGHRA and CDR2 YSYEKL come from the germline V gene. Trimming stripped 0 bases from V and 4 bases from J, with 9 bases between. CDR3 length equals 14 residues. The DNA for the CDR3 is TGCGCCAGCAGCCAAGATTTTGGGGGCACTGAAGCTTTCTTT. Its protein product is CASSQDFGGTEAFF.

Here the CDR3 DNA reads TGTGCCAGCAGCTTGACCCGGGCTAGCGGGTCACCCTACAATGAGCAGTTCTTC. This encodes CASSLTRASGSPYNEQFF. The rearrangement uses TRBV5-5 and TRBJ2-1; 8 nucleotides align to TRBD2. Germline loops: CDR1 SGHKS, CDR2 YYEKEE (reference sequence). Losses at the gene ends were 1 base for V and 2 bases for J; bases not matched to a gene: 11. This CDR3 contains 18 residues. Full variable domain (missing parts from reference TRBV5-5 and TRBJ2-1): DAGVTQSPTHLIKTRGQQVTLRCSPISGHKSVSWYQQVLGQGPQFIFQYYEKEERGRGNFPDRFSARQFPNYSSELNVNALLLGDSALYLCASSLTRASGSPYNEQFFGPGTRLTVL.

This clone appeared a single time. The CDR3 DNA reads TGTGCCAGCAGCCTCACAGGGGGCGCAGGGCAGCCCCAGCATTTT. Amino acids: CASSLTGGAGQPQHF. The V and J genes are TRBV9 and TRBJ1-5; 9 bases map to TRBD1. Germline trimming cut 4 bases from V and 7 bases from J; bases unmatched to any gene: 9. The CDR3 loop spans 15 amino acids. The germline V gene encodes CDR1 SGDLS and CDR2 YYNGEE.

V is TRBV27 and J is TRBJ2-7, with TRBD2 identical over 11 bases. Per germline, CDR1 MNHEY and CDR2 SMNVEV (reference sequence). This CDR3 contains 16 residues. The V gene end was trimmed by 6 bases and the J gene end by 2 bases; junction bases not matched to a gene: 9. CDR3 sequence reads: CASSLRLAGFPYEQYF. CDR3 DNA sequence: TGTGCCAGCAGCCTAAGACTAGCGGGATTCCCCTACGAGCAGTACTTC.